The 29 T cell receptor beta chains presented below share a single source sample, sequenced in a study of blood T cell repertoires in COVID-19. Some clones are missing from TCRdb's copy, which holds only in-frame ones; the method was immunoSEQ multiplex PCR. The sample lists about 160,000 clones, 60% to 85% occurring once. Source material: peripheral blood. These receptor sequences come from a man between 65 and 85 years old with acute or convalescent COVID-19.

This chain uses TRBV2 with TRBJ2-5; 9 positions match TRBD1. With V trimmed by 4 bases and J by 4 bases, 7 bases remained unmatched. Germline loops: CDR1 SNHLY, CDR2 FYNNEI. The CDR3 contains 15 residues. The CDR3 coding sequence is TGTGCCAGCAGTGTACAAGGGACAGGGTTAGAGACCCAGTACTTC. Protein: CASSVQGTGLETQYF. Using reference TRBV2 and TRBJ2-5 for the parts outside the CDR3, the full variable domain is EPEVTQTPSHQVTQMGQEVILRCVPISNHLYFYWYRQILGQKVEFLVSFYNNEISEKSEIFDDQFSVERPDGSNFTLKIRSTKLEDSAMYFCASSVQGTGLETQYFGPGTRLLVL.

This sequence joins TRBV6-4 and TRBJ1-6, with unresolved D. Germline V gene sequence: CDR1 MRHNA, CDR2 SNTAGT. The CDR3 has 13 residues. With 0 bases removed from V and 10 bases from J, the gap between germline ends came to 7 bases. The chain's CDR3 is CASSDSFMSPLHF. Here the CDR3 DNA reads TGTGCCAGCAGTGACTCTTTCATGTCACCCCTCCACTTT.

The chain combines TRBV18 with TRBJ1-3; D possibly corresponds to TRBD1 (5 bases). In germline, CDR1 is KGHSH, CDR2 LQKENI. The CDR3 contains 18 residues. Trimming removed 3 bases from V and 0 bases from J, with 18 bases in between. The CDR3 DNA reads as TGTGCCAGCTCACCCTTGCAGGGCGGGACCCTCTCTGGAAACACCATATATTTT. Translating it yields CASSPLQGGTLSGNTIYF.

The chain links TRBV7-9 to TRBJ2-2; TRBD2 matches 8 bases. CDR3 length: 13 residues. The J segment lost 8 bases and the V segment lost 6 bases, leaving 5 bases of the junction unmatched. Germline CDR1 SEHNR, CDR2 FQNEAQ (reference sequence). CDR3 in amino acids: CASRSSGTGELFF. The CDR3 DNA sequence: TGTGCCAGCAGAAGTAGCGGGACTGGGGAGCTGTTTTTT. The variable domain in full, completed from reference TRBV7-9 and TRBJ2-2, reads DTGVSQNPRHKITKRGQNVTFRCDPISEHNRLYWYRQTLGQGPEFLTYFQNEAQLEKSRLLSDRFSAERPKGSFSTLEIQRTEQGDSAMYLCASRSSGTGELFFGEGSRLTVL.

The gene calls are TRBV6-2 or TRBV6-3 and TRBJ2-7; D might be TRBD1 (6 bases). Germline assignment: CDR1 MNHEY and CDR2 SVGEGT. Trimming removed 3 bases at V and 0 bases at J, with 15 bases between. This CDR3 region has 16 residues. CDR3 in DNA: TGTGCCAGCAGTTATAATTCTGGACAGACCTCCTACGAGCAGTACTTC. As protein: CASSYNSGQTSYEQYF.

V gene TRBV28 combines with J gene TRBJ1-2; 10 bases match TRBD1. The germline CDR1 and CDR2 sequences are MDHEN and SYDVKM. V gave up 1 base and J gave up 4 bases; unmatched junction bases: 9. The CDR3 is 17 amino acids. The CDR3 region is CASSLYGGGQGSYGYTF. The CDR3 DNA is TGTGCCAGCAGTTTATACGGAGGGGGACAGGGGAGCTATGGCTACACCTTC.

The chain links TRBV10-3 to TRBJ1-4; 10 bases match TRBD1. Germline CDR1 ENHRY, CDR2 SYGVKD. The CDR3 has 17 amino acids. J was trimmed by 6 bases and V by 0 bases; bases with no gene match: 7. The CDR3: CAISESTGGKMDEKLFF. The CDR3 DNA sequence: TGTGCCATCAGTGAGTCGACAGGGGGCAAGATGGATGAAAAACTGTTTTTT.

The chain uses TRBV15 and TRBJ1-6; D not certain. V lost 0 bases to trimming and J lost 10 bases, with 13 bases between them. The CDR3 spans 15 residues. Germline CDR1 LNHNV, CDR2 YYDKDF (reference sequence). CDR3 DNA: TGTGCCACCAGCAGAGATCTTTTGCCTACGTCACCCCTCCACTTT. Encoded protein: CATSRDLLPTSPLHF.

This chain joins TRBV2 and TRBJ1-2; 7 bases are a match to TRBD1. The V gene end was trimmed by 6 bases and the J gene end by 12 bases; junction bases not matched to a gene: 13. The CDR3 has 13 amino acids. Looked up from germline, CDR1 is SNHLY and CDR2 is FYNNEI. Here the CDR3 reads CASRVTGTAEDTF. As DNA, the CDR3 is TGTGCCAGCAGGGTTACCGGGACAGCGGAAGACACCTTC.

In its sample, this clone was seen a few times. V gene TRBV7-2 combines with J gene TRBJ2-1, with 8 bases identical to TRBD2. The V gene's germline CDR1 is SGHTA and CDR2 FQGNSA. J lost 6 bases, V lost 4 bases, and 11 bases had no gene match. CDR3 size: 16 residues. CDR3 in amino acids: CASSSPRSGGANEQFF. The CDR3 nucleotides are TGTGCCAGCAGCTCACCGAGATCGGGGGGGGCCAATGAGCAGTTCTTC.

The J gene is TRBJ1-5, the V gene TRBV27; D is undetermined. Germline V gene data show CDR1 as MNHEY and CDR2 as SMNVEV (reference sequence). The CDR3 extends over 15 amino acids. Trimming pared 6 bases from V and 0 bases from J, leaving 12 bases between. CDR3 amino acids: CASSQEADSNQPQHF. Here the CDR3 DNA reads TGTGCCAGCAGCCAGGAGGCGGATAGCAATCAGCCCCAGCATTTT.

The V gene is TRBV18, the J gene TRBJ2-2; 7 nucleotides line up with TRBD2. Germline assignment: CDR1 KGHSH and CDR2 LQKENI. The ends lost 2 bases at V and 6 bases at J; junction bases unmatched: 9. The CDR3 consists of 16 residues. CDR3 residues: CASSPIATSQAGELFF. CDR3 sequence (DNA): TGTGCCAGCTCACCAATCGCGACTAGCCAAGCCGGGGAGCTGTTTTTT.

The chain employs TRBV15 and TRBJ2-7; 9 bases fit TRBD1. This CDR3 is built from 16 residues. V dropped 0 bases and J dropped 6; count of bases not matched to a gene: 9. Per the germline V gene, CDR1 is LNHNV and CDR2 is YYDKDF (reference sequence). For the CDR3, the DNA is TGTGCCACCAGCAGAGATCGAGGGGGGACAGGGTCCGAGCAGTACTTC. It specifies CATSRDRGGTGSEQYF.

The rearrangement uses TRBV4-2 and TRBJ1-1; a weak D match, TRBD1 (6 bases). V was shortened by 1 base and J by 8 bases, with 17 bases between the two germline ends. This CDR3 is 15 amino acids long. CDR1 and CDR2 (germline): LGHNA, YNFKEQ. The CDR3 sequence is CASSQVPPGAGEAFF. The CDR3 DNA sequence: TGTGCCAGCAGCCAAGTCCCCCCAGGGGCCGGGGAAGCTTTCTTT.

The V and J genes are TRBV10-2 and TRBJ2-5, with 8 bases matching TRBD2. CDR3 size: 14 residues. Per the germline V gene, CDR1 is WSHSY and CDR2 is SAAADI. The J segment lost 1 base and the V segment lost 6 bases, leaving 4 bases of the junction unmatched. The CDR3 loop is CASSPGLAQETQYF. CDR3 in DNA: TGCGCCAGCAGCCCCGGACTAGCCCAAGAGACCCAGTACTTC.

This chain uses TRBV18 with TRBJ1-2; 7 bases align to TRBD1. Germline V gives CDR1 KGHSH, CDR2 LQKENI. V shed 4 bases, J shed 5 bases, and the junction held 7 bases outside the gene matches. CDR3 length: 14 residues. CDR3 in amino acids: CASSLAGTEYGYTF. Written as DNA, the CDR3 is TGTGCCAGCTCACTCGCCGGGACAGAGTATGGCTACACCTTC.

The chain uses TRBV7-2 and TRBJ1-3, with TRBD1 identical over 8 bases. The CDR3 spans 15 residues. Germline CDR1 SGHTA, CDR2 FQGNSA. J gave up 1 base and V 4 bases, and 3 bases lay outside the gene matches. The CDR3, as DNA: TGTGCCAGCAGCTCCTGGACAGGGTCTGGAAACACCATATATTTT. This translates into CASSSWTGSGNTIYF. Together with reference TRBV7-2 and TRBJ1-3, the CDR3 gives the full variable domain: GAGVSQSPSNKVTEKGKDVELRCDPISGHTALYWYRQSLGQGLEFLIYFQGNSAPDKSGLPSDRFSAERTGGSVSTLTIQRTQQEDSAVYLCASSSWTGSGNTIYFGEGSWLTVV.

This clone was recorded only once. This chain links TRBV19 with TRBJ1-1, with TRBD1 matching 7 bases. Germline CDR1 and CDR2: LNHDA and SQIVND (reference sequence). J gave up 1 base and V 5 bases, and 7 bases lay outside the gene matches. The CDR3 is 15 residues long. Written as DNA, the CDR3 is TGTGCCAGTAGTGCGAGCCACAGGGGGAACACTGAAGCTTTCTTT. This sequence encodes CASSASHRGNTEAFF.

The CDR3 protein is CASSYSGGLWETQYF. The CDR3 DNA sequence: TGTGCCAGCAGCTATAGCGGGGGGCTGTGGGAGACCCAGTACTTC. The rearrangement links TRBV7-2 to TRBJ2-5; TRBD2 agrees at 10 bases. Germline-derived CDR1 and CDR2 are SGHTA and FQGNSA. V was clipped by 4 bases and J by 5 bases; unmatched bases: 7. The CDR3 runs 15 residues.

The chain employs TRBV6-2 or TRBV6-3 and TRBJ2-6, with a possible D match to TRBD2 (6 bases). V was cut by 5 bases and J by 0 bases, with 23 bases left in between. The CDR3 spans 20 residues. Germline lookup yields CDR1 MNHEY and CDR2 SVGEGT. CDR3 sequence: CASSRRAGPSSYSGANVLTF. DNA of the CDR3: TGTGCCAGCAGTCGTAGAGCGGGCCCCTCATCTTACTCTGGGGCCAACGTCCTGACTTTC.

V gene TRBV5-1 combines with J gene TRBJ2-2, with 8 bases matching TRBD2. The CDR3 spans 15 residues. V dropped 2 bases and J dropped 1; count of bases not matched to a gene: 1. Germline values: CDR1 SGHRS, CDR2 YFSETQ. DNA for the CDR3: TGCGCCAGCAGCTTCGGGGGGGTGAACACCGGGGAGCTGTTTTTT. Translated: CASSFGGVNTGELFF.

This clone was counted once. This sequence joins TRBV9 and TRBJ2-1; D gene unclear. The CDR3 spans 12 residues. Germline CDR1 is SGDLS and CDR2 is YYNGEE. The V end was cut by 5 bases, the J end by 8 bases, with 11 bases between. CDR3 in DNA: TGTGCCAGCAGTTCTAGTTTAGATGAGCAGTTCTTC. It translates to CASSSSLDEQFF.

Points on this clone: This sample also contains other DNA sequences that code for the same CDR3. The genes are TRBV7-2 and TRBJ1-1, with TRBD1 matching over 7 bases. CDR3 length: 13 residues. The V and J ends lost 5 bases and 3 bases, in that order; junction bases with no gene match: 3. CDR1 and CDR2 (germline): SGHTA, FQGNSA. The chain's CDR3 is CASSRQGDTEAFF. The CDR3 DNA reads TGTGCCAGCAGCCGACAGGGTGACACTGAAGCTTTCTTT.

This chain connects TRBV7-2 to TRBJ1-3, with D possibly TRBD1 on 6 matching bases. CDR3 size: 16 residues. CDR1 is SGHTA and CDR2 is FQGNSA in the germline V gene. V was clipped by 6 bases and J by 1 base, with 16 bases between them. The CDR3 DNA follows: TGTGCCAGCAGTAACAGGGTAGGAGGTTCTGGAAACACCATATATTTT. Protein: CASSNRVGGSGNTIYF.

The CDR3 loop reads CASSQDGLAAEQFF. The DNA of the CDR3 is TGTGCCAGCAGCCAAGATGGGCTAGCAGCTGAGCAGTTCTTC. The gene calls are TRBV3-1 (or the pseudogene TRBV3-2) and TRBJ2-1, with D possibly TRBD2 on 5 matching bases. The CDR3 contains 14 residues. Germline V gene data show CDR1 as LGHDT and CDR2 as YNNKEL (reference sequence). V lost 0 bases and J 9 bases, leaving 12 bases between the germline ends.

The V gene is TRBV7-6, the J gene TRBJ2-2, with a tentative D call TRBD2 (5 bases). The length of the CDR3 is 14 residues. CDR1 SGHVS and CDR2 FNYEAQ come from the germline V gene. The germline V and J ends were trimmed by 1 base and 4 bases, with 7 bases remaining between them. The CDR3 sequence: CASSLGGFTGELFF. The CDR3 region has the DNA TGTGCCAGCAGCTTAGGAGGGTTCACCGGGGAGCTGTTTTTT.

A few counts support this clone. The chain couples TRBV3-1 (or the pseudogene TRBV3-2) to TRBJ1-1, with D perhaps TRBD1 (5 bases). V lost 2 bases and J lost 6, with 13 bases in between. The germline V gene has CDR1 LGHDT and CDR2 YNNKEL (reference sequence). This CDR3 is built from 14 residues. CDR3 DNA: TGTGCCAGCAGCCAAACGGGGCGGAGGGCTGAAGCTTTCTTT. Protein product: CASSQTGRRAEAFF.

This chain uses TRBV2 with TRBJ2-7, with D perhaps TRBD1 (6 bases). V lost 2 bases and J 0 bases, leaving 8 bases between the germline ends. This CDR3 is 14 amino acids long. Germline CDR1 reads SNHLY; CDR2 reads FYNNEI. The CDR3: CASSEQGPSYEQYF. The CDR3 DNA reads as TGTGCCAGCAGTGAACAGGGGCCCTCCTACGAGCAGTACTTC.

This sequence joins TRBV5-5 and TRBJ1-2; 11 bases fit TRBD1. The CDR3 consists of 14 residues. Germline V lookup: CDR1 SGHKS, CDR2 YYEKEE (reference sequence). The junction had 7 bases not matched to a gene; V was cut back by 4 bases and J by 8 bases. In nucleotides, the CDR3 is TGTGCCAGCAGCACCGGGACAGGGGGACGCGGCTACACCTTC. Translating it yields CASSTGTGGRGYTF.